The 30 T cell receptor beta chains given below trace back to one sample, sequenced in a study of T cells after yellow fever vaccination. TCRdb used MiXCR to reprocess the 5' RACE reads, holding one entry per CDR3 protein. The table lists around 320,000 distinct CDR3 sequences, 4% to 5.5% of them singletons, with roughly a fifth in the top ten. This material consisted of PBMCs, taken 15 days after the yellow fever booster vaccination. The source is a man between 18 and 35 years old who received the YFV17D yellow fever vaccine.

This clonotype was picked up many times. The chain uses TRBV7-6 and TRBJ1-3, with a tentative D call TRBD1 (5 bases). This CDR3 contains 15 residues. Trimming took 0 bases from V and 4 from J, leaving 10 bases between them. Germline V CDR1 and CDR2: SGHVS, FNYEAQ. The CDR3 loop is CASSLAEGQGNTIYF. CDR3 sequence (DNA): TGTGCCAGCAGCTTAGCGGAGGGGCAGGGAAACACCATATATTTT.

CDR3 region: CASSSQLGSTDTQYF. CDR3 DNA sequence: TGTGCCAGCAGCTCCCAGTTGGGAAGCACAGATACGCAGTATTTT. The chain joins TRBV7-3 to TRBJ2-3; D unclear. The germline CDR1 and CDR2 sequences are SGHTA and FQGTGA. The CDR3 is 15 amino acids. V was cut by 4 bases and J by 0 bases, with 11 bases left in between.

This clonotype has at least ten counts. The chain carries TRBV5-1 and TRBJ2-7; 7 bases match TRBD1. Germline assignment: CDR1 SGHRS and CDR2 YFSETQ. CDR3 length equals 13 residues. Trimming removed 4 bases from V and 6 bases from J; junction bases left unmatched: 7. The CDR3 region has the DNA TGCGCCAGCAGCCGCACAGGGGAAGGCGAGCAGTACGTC. The encoded protein is CASSRTGEGEQYV.

This clonotype was picked up many times. V is TRBV7-9 and J is TRBJ2-1; TRBD2 agrees at 10 bases. Germline CDR1 reads SEHNR; CDR2 reads FQNEAQ (reference sequence). V was clipped by 3 bases and J by 6 bases; unmatched bases: 8. The CDR3 has 16 amino acids. The CDR3: CASSFRAGGIFNEQFF. The CDR3 region has the DNA TGTGCCAGCAGCTTCCGAGCGGGGGGGATATTCAATGAGCAGTTCTTC.

This clonotype was recorded at least ten times. Here the CDR3 DNA reads TGCGCCAGCCGGGGGAGCAATCAGCCCCAGCATTTT. The encoded protein is CASRGSNQPQHF. The V gene is TRBV4-1, the J gene TRBJ1-5; D perhaps matches TRBD1 (5 bases). The CDR3 loop spans 12 amino acids. Between the trimmed V and J ends, which lost 8 bases and 1 base, there was a span of 6 bases. Germline CDR1 and CDR2: MGHRA and YSYEKL.

This clonotype has a count of ten or more. The rearrangement links TRBV15 to TRBJ2-3; no clear D gene. V was trimmed by 0 bases and J by 15 bases, leaving 16 bases between them. The CDR3 sequence is 13 residues long. Looked up from germline, CDR1 is LNHNV and CDR2 is YYDKDF (reference sequence). The chain's CDR3 is CATSRDIESIVYF. In nucleotides, the CDR3 is TGTGCCACCAGCAGAGATATTGAGTCTATCGTTTATTTT.

The chain combines TRBV25-1 with TRBJ1-2; a possible D gene is TRBD1 (5 bases). From germline, CDR1 is MGHDK and CDR2 SYGVNS. The germline V and J ends were trimmed by 2 bases and 4 bases, with 11 bases remaining between them. There are 14 residues in the CDR3. The CDR3 nucleotides are TGTGCCAGCAGTGAACAAGGGGATACCTATGGCTACACCTTC. Translated: CASSEQGDTYGYTF.

This clonotype was detected ten times or more. The V call is TRBV10-3, the J call TRBJ1-5, with D uncertain. V was pared by 4 bases and J by 4 bases, with 8 bases between. Germline loops: CDR1 ENHRY, CDR2 SYGVKD. This CDR3 spans 13 amino acids. CDR3 sequence: CAISAQQNQPQHF. The DNA of the CDR3 is TGTGCCATCAGTGCTCAGCAAAATCAGCCCCAGCATTTT.

J is TRBJ1-1 and V is TRBV7-9, with no clear D. Germline assignment: CDR1 SEHNR and CDR2 FQNEAQ (reference sequence). Trimming pared 2 bases from V and 0 bases from J, leaving 10 bases between. The CDR3 extends over 15 amino acids. The CDR3 DNA follows: TGTGCCAGCAGCTTATGGGGTTTCATGAACACTGAAGCTTTCTTT. Protein product: CASSLWGFMNTEAFF.

In this sample, this clonotype turned up a few times. The V and J genes are TRBV28 and TRBJ1-2; 8 bases are a match to TRBD1. The CDR3 loop spans 14 amino acids. The ends lost 5 bases at V and 4 bases at J; junction bases unmatched: 6. Per the germline V gene, CDR1 is MDHEN and CDR2 is SYDVKM. The CDR3 spells CASSDTTGAYGYTF. The CDR3 coding sequence is TGTGCCAGCAGTGACACGACAGGGGCCTATGGCTACACCTTC.

This clonotype was detected many times. V usage is TRBV7-2 and J usage is TRBJ2-5; TRBD2 matches 13 bases. The CDR3 is 16 amino acids. With V trimmed by 5 bases and J by 4 bases, 7 bases remained unmatched. Per germline, CDR1 SGHTA and CDR2 FQGNSA. CDR3 bases: TGTGCCAGCAGCCAGAGAGGGACTAGCGGGGCAGAGACCCAGTACTTC. Translation: CASSQRGTSGAETQYF.

The V and J genes are TRBV6-5 and TRBJ1-5; possible D gene TRBD1, 5 bases. The CDR3 sequence is 14 residues long. V lost 7 bases and J 6 bases, leaving 16 bases between the germline ends. The germline V gene encodes CDR1 MNHEY and CDR2 SVGAGI. The CDR3 region is CASTESRDRQPQHF. The CDR3 coding sequence is TGTGCCAGCACCGAAAGCAGGGATCGTCAGCCCCAGCATTTT.

In its sample, this clonotype was seen many times. This chain joins TRBV11-2 and TRBJ2-7; a weak D match, TRBD1 (5 bases). Germline V lookup: CDR1 SGHAT, CDR2 FQNNGV. The CDR3 consists of 14 residues. V was trimmed by 5 bases and J by 1 base, leaving 12 bases between them. The chain's CDR3 is CASSRSQGSYEQYF. CDR3 coding DNA: TGTGCCAGCAGCCGCTCCCAGGGTTCCTACGAGCAGTACTTC.

The table lists this clonotype with many counts. V is TRBV23-1 and J is TRBJ1-1; D not certain. TRBV23-1 is an ORF, and what it does is uncertain. V lost 0 bases and J 8 bases, leaving 10 bases between the germline ends. This CDR3 contains 13 residues. The CDR3 nucleotides are TGCGCCAGCAGTCAATCGTTGGGGAGAGAAGCTTTCTTT. This encodes CASSQSLGREAFF.

This clonotype was seen repeatedly, ten times or more. This chain links TRBV6-1 with TRBJ1-5, with 11 bases matching TRBD1. The CDR3 totals 18 residues. With 4 bases clipped from V and 2 bases from J, the junction kept 10 bases outside the gene matches. Germline values: CDR1 MNHNS, CDR2 SASEGT. The CDR3 DNA sequence: TGTGCCAGCAGTGCCCGGACAGGGGGCGCAGTGGGCAATCAGCCCCAGCATTTT. Encoded protein: CASSARTGGAVGNQPQHF.

The CDR3 nucleotides are TGTGCCAGCAGCCAAGTTCAGCAAGGTTCCTATAATTCACCCCTCCACTTT. This codes for CASSQVQQGSYNSPLHF. This chain uses TRBV16 with TRBJ1-6; no clear D gene. The CDR3 is made up of 17 amino acids. Germline CDR1 is KGHSY and CDR2 is FQNENV. Trimming cost V 2 bases and J 1 base, with 12 bases left between them. The variable domain in full, completed from reference TRBV16 and TRBJ1-6, reads GEEVAQTPKHLVRGEGQKAKLYCAPIKGHSYVFWYQQVLKNEFKFLISFQNENVFDETGMPKERFSAKCLPNSPCSLEIQATKLEDSAVYFCASSQVQQGSYNSPLHFGNGTRLTVT.

With regard to this clonotype: The conserved phenylalanine or tryptophan is not found at the CDR3 terminus, so this likely reflects a read error. The DNA is left out, because the CDR3 cannot be placed on it with certainty; the CDR3 is given as TCRdb lists it. The chain is built from TRBV20-1 and TRBJ2-5. The CDR3 is made up of 8 amino acids, end residues included. Germline values: CDR1 DFQATT, CDR2 SNEGSKA (reference sequence). The CDR3 sequence is CSARDPLI.

The table lists this clonotype with a few counts. In DNA, the CDR3 is TGTGCCAGCGGTCTTGGGCAGAGAGAAACCTTC. It encodes CASGLGQRETF. This chain links TRBV12-3 or TRBV12-4 with TRBJ1-2, with D unclear. This CDR3 region has 11 residues. Trimming removed 8 bases at V and 14 bases at J, with 18 bases between.

This clonotype was recorded at least ten times. The chain couples TRBV5-1 to TRBJ2-7; the D is unclear. Germline lookup yields CDR1 SGHRS and CDR2 YFSETQ. The CDR3 loop spans 13 amino acids. Trimming removed 2 bases at V and 1 base at J, with 7 bases between. CDR3 in DNA: TGCGCCAGCAGCTTTGGGGATTCCTACGAGCAGTACTTC. Translated, it gives CASSFGDSYEQYF.

This clonotype showed up many times. J is TRBJ1-1 and V is TRBV6-5, with D tentatively TRBD1 (5 bases). CDR3 size: 15 residues. The V and J ends lost 5 bases and 0 bases respectively, with 13 bases between them. Germline loops: CDR1 MNHEY, CDR2 SVGAGI. CDR3 amino acids: CASSRQGSMNTEAFF. The CDR3, as DNA: TGTGCCAGCAGTCGGCAGGGTTCCATGAACACTGAAGCTTTCTTT.

CDR3 DNA sequence: TGTGCCAGCGGACAGGTCATTAGCAATCAGCCCCAGCATTTT. It codes for CASGQVISNQPQHF. J is TRBJ1-5 and V is TRBV28; 7 bases align to TRBD1. There are 14 residues in the CDR3. V shed 8 bases, J shed 0 bases, and the junction held 4 bases outside the gene matches. Germline-derived CDR1 and CDR2 are MDHEN and SYDVKM.

This clonotype was recorded at least ten times. This chain joins TRBV7-9 and TRBJ2-5; D is possibly TRBD1 (6 bases). Per germline, CDR1 SEHNR and CDR2 FQNEAQ (reference sequence). Trimming took 2 bases from V and 5 from J, leaving 15 bases between them. The CDR3 covers 15 residues. The CDR3 here is CASSLTDSLGETQYF. In DNA form, the CDR3 reads TGTGCCAGCAGCTTAACGGACAGCCTGGGGGAGACCCAGTACTTC. The full variable domain, rest sourced from reference TRBV7-9 and TRBJ2-5, is DTGVSQNPRHKITKRGQNVTFRCDPISEHNRLYWYRQTLGQGPEFLTYFQNEAQLEKSRLLSDRFSAERPKGSFSTLEIQRTEQGDSAMYLCASSLTDSLGETQYFGPGTRLLVL.

This clonotype was seen ten or more times. The gene calls are TRBV3-1 and TRBJ2-7; D perhaps matches TRBD2 (6 bases). The CDR3 runs to 12 residues. Trimming removed 0 bases from V and 7 bases from J, with 7 bases in between. Germline V gene data show CDR1 as LGHDT and CDR2 as YNNKEL (reference sequence). CDR3 sequence: CASSQEGTEQYF. The CDR3, as DNA: TGTGCCAGCAGCCAAGAAGGGACTGAGCAGTACTTC.

Ten or more counts support this clonotype. CDR3 region: CASSLEAASGYTF. The CDR3 nucleotides read TGTGCCAGCAGCTTAGAGGCAGCCTCTGGCTACACCTTC. The chain combines TRBV7-2 with TRBJ1-2; D is uncertain. Germline V CDR1 and CDR2: SGHTA, FQGNSA. V was trimmed by 1 base and J by 7 bases, leaving 10 bases between them. The CDR3 length is 13 residues.

This clonotype was counted ten times or more. The V gene is TRBV7-7, the J gene TRBJ2-1; D gene ambiguous. This CDR3 comprises 15 residues. Germline V gene sequence: CDR1 SSHAT, CDR2 FNYEAQ (reference sequence). V was cut by 1 base and J by 0 bases, with 7 bases left in between. The CDR3 here is CASSLGEFSYNEQFF. The CDR3 nucleotides read TGTGCCAGCAGCTTAGGAGAGTTCTCCTACAATGAGCAGTTCTTC.

This clonotype was seen repeatedly, ten times or more. This chain connects TRBV7-2 to TRBJ2-1; tentatively, D is TRBD2 (6 bases). V gave up 3 bases and J gave up 5 bases, with 14 bases separating them. The CDR3 has 15 residues. Germline CDR1 SGHTA, CDR2 FQGNSA. The CDR3 protein is CASSFRGAVNNEQFF. CDR3 DNA sequence: TGTGCCAGCAGCTTCCGCGGGGCCGTGAACAATGAGCAGTTCTTC.

This chain joins TRBV7-2 and TRBJ2-3, with TRBD2 matching 11 bases. CDR1 SGHTA and CDR2 FQGNSA come from the germline V gene. V lost 5 bases, J lost 4 bases, and 11 bases stayed unmatched. This CDR3 has 17 residues. CDR3 sequence: CASSPGRGSGGADTQYF. The CDR3 coding sequence is TGTGCCAGCAGCCCCGGCCGAGGTAGCGGGGGGGCAGATACGCAGTATTTT.

The sample holds many counts of this clonotype. CDR3 loop: CASSYTSPGLAGVYEQYF. The CDR3 DNA sequence: TGTGCCAGCAGTTATACCAGTCCGGGACTAGCGGGGGTATACGAGCAGTACTTC. This chain uses TRBV6-5 with TRBJ2-7, with 14 bases matching TRBD2. The CDR3 has 18 amino acids. CDR1 and CDR2 (germline): MNHEY, SVGAGI. Unmatched junction bases numbered 11, after V lost 3 bases and J lost 4 bases.

This clonotype appeared a few times. The V and J genes are TRBV2 and TRBJ2-3; D is uncertain. Trimming removed 7 bases from V and 0 bases from J, with 17 bases in between. Per germline, CDR1 SNHLY and CDR2 FYNNEI. The CDR3 contains 16 residues. Here the CDR3 reads CASMRNSPTSTDTQYF. DNA for the CDR3: TGTGCCAGCATGAGGAATAGCCCCACGAGCACAGATACGCAGTATTTT.

This clonotype was seen more than once but under ten times. The chain employs TRBV25-1 and TRBJ1-2; no clear D. This CDR3 spans 11 amino acids. Trimming removed 11 bases at V and 4 bases at J, with 11 bases between. The germline gives CDR1 MGHDK, CDR2 SYGVNS. CDR3 sequence reads: CAYSVGYGYTF. Here the CDR3 DNA reads TGTGCCTACTCCGTGGGCTATGGCTACACCTTC.